The present entry profiles one T cell receptor (beta chain) with its context. Its antigen remains unidentified. The sample belongs to a study of identical twins. Study-level points and caveats: Models underpredicted monozygotic twin sharing of out-of-frame TCR alpha. There is a chance that invariant MAIT and iNKT cells partially muddied zero-insertion analyses. Twin pairs had excess sharing that was weaker in beta out-of-frame sequences.

Template switching created a universal primer site, and the cDNA included unique molecular identifiers. TCRdb re-derived calls from the 5' RACE reads in MiXCR, one entry per CDR3 protein. The repertoire consists of 500,000 to 700,000 distinct CDR3 sequences, with under 8.5% occurring once and the leading ten covering 1.5% to 2%. In germline, CDR1 is ENHRY, CDR2 SYGVKD. The ends were cut back, 4 bases at V and 3 bases at J, with 9 bases in the middle. The CDR3 spans 13 residues. These data were also reused for a study on yellow fever vaccine responses in identical twins.

The sample consisted of PBMCs. The sequence derives from a woman between 18 and 30 years old in good health. The chain combines TRBV10-3 with TRBJ2-5; no clear D. The CDR3 spells CAISGSSKETQYF. The DNA of the CDR3 is TGTGCCATCAGTGGATCTAGTAAAGAGACCCAGTACTTC.